This T cell receptor (beta chain) was sequenced during a study of CD8 T cells in ankylosing spondylitis (TCRdb year 2017). Concerning the study at large: The study set out to find disease-linked TCR variants by profiling T cell receptor beta repertoires in ankylosing spondylitis patients and healthy donors. Peripheral blood was sampled, and synovial fluid was also collected from ankylosing spondylitis patients. The full study cohort was made up of 25 ankylosing spondylitis patients and 108 healthy donors.

Findings and caveats that apply to the study as a whole: Some motif variants had previously been reported in the synovial fluid and blood of reactive arthritis patients, which suggests shared mechanisms of disease initiation. Significant enrichment of the disease-linked clones was reported in matched synovial fluid samples from ankylosing spondylitis patients. A TCR beta motif of eight highly homologous amino acid variants appeared characteristic of blood from ankylosing spondylitis patients. In peripheral blood, the disease-linked clones were found at relatively low frequencies and had a CD8+ phenotype.

In this sample, this clonotype turned up many times. Its antigen target is currently unknown. No much larger clone exists at a distance of one base, and base qualities are not known. The sequencing machine was an Illumina HiSeq 2500. Quantitative 5'-RACE with molecular barcodes was used to prepare TCR beta libraries. Regarding the original processing steps: Disease-linked TCR variants were identified with a new computational method built on a probabilistic model of VDJ rearrangement. In-frame beta chains were kept once TCRdb had trimmed the public reads at Q25 with fastp and called clones with MiXCR. Every CDR3 protein is listed once, alongside the most common genes and DNA of its rows. TCRdb's processing, not the authors', yielded these V and J calls. Within this sample are about 390,000 distinct CDR3 sequences, with 20% to 25% of them counted one time only. The ten largest clones represent about 16% of the sample.

The germline V gene encodes CDR1 SQVTM and CDR2 ANQGSEA. The CDR3 holds 12 amino acids from the cysteine to the phenylalanine. The kept DNA is CDR3 alone, 36 bases in frame from the first base. Deletion took 5 bases off V and 3 bases off J, with a span of 11 bases between the germline ends. The sample comprised blood, either unsorted or a sorted T cell fraction (not recorded which). The source of this sequence is a male donor with ankylosing spondylitis. The chain joins TRBV29-1 to TRBJ2-7, with the D gene uncertain. CDR3 region: CSVHGQSYEQYF. The bases read TGCAGCGTTCATGGGCAGAGCTACGAGCAGTACTTC.